This T cell receptor (beta chain) was identified during a study of cytomegalovirus exposure and HLA in healthy donors. The study, taken as a whole, reports: As was reported, the classifier diagnosed cytomegalovirus status with high specificity and sensitivity.

Only in-frame clones appear in the TCRdb table, and some are missing; sequencing was by immunoSEQ multiplex PCR. Among around 200,000 clones listed, approximately 78% were seen once. The length of the CDR3 is 15 residues. Germline V gives CDR1 MNHEY, CDR2 SVGAGI. Trimming removed 7 bases from V and 3 bases from J, with 16 bases in between. Comment on this clone: The antigen remains undetermined.

The source is a woman aged 25 to 45 in good health and CMV-seronegative. The sequenced material came from PBMCs. The chain links TRBV6-5 to TRBJ1-5, with TRBD1 as a possible D gene (5 bases). CDR3 protein: CASTPQRGNNQPQHF. CDR3 DNA sequence: TGTGCCAGCACCCCACAAAGGGGAAACAATCAGCCCCAGCATTTT.